These 20 T cell receptor beta chains came from one sample sequenced in a study of read filtering for tumor transcriptome and immune sequencing. The library was built from about 370 ng RNA with molecular barcoded adaptors for alpha/delta and beta/gamma chains. TCRdb re-derived calls from the reads in MiXCR, one entry per CDR3 protein. The sample lists over 40,000 distinct CDR3 sequences, around 12% occurring once. Sequencing was carried out using a population of CD138-negative cells sorted from bone marrow. These receptors originate from a donor aged 40 or older with multiple myeloma.

This clonotype was counted at least ten times. V is TRBV7-9 and J is TRBJ1-2, with D uncertain. The CDR3 is 13 residues long. With 2 bases removed from V and 5 bases from J, the gap between germline ends came to 9 bases. CDR1 is SEHNR, CDR2 FQNEAQ, per germline (reference sequence). The CDR3 here is CASSLMTDYGYTF. CDR3 coding DNA: TGTGCCAGCAGCTTAATGACTGATTATGGCTACACCTTC.

In regard to this clonotype: This may be a read error, as it is one base from a much larger clone. The genes are TRBV19 and TRBJ2-1; 8 nucleotides match TRBD2. Trimming at V came to 5 bases and at J to 6 bases, leaving 21 bases not matched to a gene. Germline assignment: CDR1 LNHDA and CDR2 SQIVND (reference sequence). This CDR3 contains 19 residues. The CDR3 DNA reads TGTGCCAGTAGTCAAACACAAAGAGTATCGGGAGGGCATAGCAATGAGCAGTTCTTC. Its translation: CASSQTQRVSGGHSNEQFF.

This clonotype was seen at least ten times. The chain couples TRBV29-1 to TRBJ2-2; no definite D call. Germline V lookup: CDR1 SQVTM, CDR2 ANQGSEA. The CDR3 is 12 residues long. Trimming cost V 0 bases and J 8 bases, with 7 bases left between them. The CDR3 reads CSVEEGSGELFF. The DNA for the CDR3 is TGCAGCGTTGAAGAGGGGTCAGGGGAGCTGTTTTTT.

A single count supports this clonotype. This may arise from a read error, as a much more abundant clone is one base away. CDR3 coding DNA: TGCAGTACGACAGCAGTGCGCCAAGAGACCCAGTACTTC. It codes for CSTTAVRQETQYF. J is TRBJ2-5 and V is TRBV20-1, with a tentative D call TRBD1 (5 bases). The CDR3 runs to 13 residues. Between the trimmed V and J ends, which lost 8 bases and 1 base, there was a span of 14 bases. Germline V gene sequence: CDR1 DFQATT, CDR2 SNEGSKA (reference sequence).

This clonotype was detected ten times or more. This chain joins TRBV7-2 and TRBJ2-7; 9 nucleotides line up with TRBD2. Trimming took 4 bases from V and 5 from J; bases not matched to a gene: 9. CDR3 length: 15 residues. Looked up from germline, CDR1 is SGHTA and CDR2 is FQGNSA. The CDR3 coding sequence is TGTGCCAGCAGCTCCCAGGCGGGAGGGCCCAACGAGCAGTACTTC. Amino acid sequence: CASSSQAGGPNEQYF.

This clonotype was observed at least ten times. The CDR3 DNA sequence: TGCAGCGTTGGGACAGACCTACCCTACAATGAGCAGTTCTTC. It codes for CSVGTDLPYNEQFF. The chain carries TRBV29-1 and TRBJ2-1; D possibly corresponds to TRBD1 (6 bases). Trimming removed 4 bases at V and 2 bases at J, with 12 bases between. Germline V CDR1 and CDR2: SQVTM, ANQGSEA. The CDR3 totals 14 residues.

The V gene is TRBV5-1, the J gene TRBJ2-7; TRBD2 agrees at 8 bases. V was clipped by 0 bases and J by 6 bases; unmatched bases: 8. The CDR3 contains 15 residues. Germline CDR1 reads SGHRS; CDR2 reads YFSETQ. CDR3 sequence: CASSLGQAGVGEQYF. The CDR3 DNA sequence: TGCGCCAGCAGCTTGGGTCAAGCGGGAGTGGGCGAGCAGTACTTC.

This clonotype was seen ten or more times. The chain carries TRBV11-3 and TRBJ2-1; the D gene is possibly TRBD1 (5 bases). Germline V CDR1 and CDR2: SGHNT, YENEEA. V lost 5 bases to trimming and J lost 9 bases, with 14 bases between them. CDR3 length: 13 residues. CDR3 nucleotides: TGTGCCAGCAGCCCCACCAACCAGGGTGAGCAGTTCTTC. Encoded protein: CASSPTNQGEQFF.

This clonotype has ten or more counts. The chain is built from TRBV29-1 and TRBJ1-1; no definite D call. Trimming left V 2 bases short and J 2 bases short, with 12 bases between. Germline CDR1 and CDR2: SQVTM and ANQGSEA. This CDR3 region has 14 residues. Written as DNA, the CDR3 is TGCAGCGTTGAATACGGGTATCCAAACACTGAAGCTTTCTTT. Its protein product is CSVEYGYPNTEAFF.

This clonotype has a count of ten or more. CDR3 DNA sequence: TGCAGTGCTAGAGACTCTCTCGGACTAGCAAGAAAAACGGACGAGCAGTTCTTC. Translating it yields CSARDSLGLARKTDEQFF. The chain uses TRBV20-1 and TRBJ2-1, with 8 nucleotides matching TRBD2. Germline trimming cut 0 bases from V and 10 bases from J; bases unmatched to any gene: 20. Germline V CDR1 and CDR2: DFQATT, SNEGSKA (reference sequence). The CDR3 extends over 18 amino acids.

This clonotype was counted at least ten times. The J gene is TRBJ2-2, the V gene TRBV7-9; D is uncertain. CDR1 and CDR2 from the germline V gene are SEHNR and FQNEAQ (reference sequence). Between the trimmed V and J ends, which lost 1 base and 5 bases, there was a span of 8 bases. This CDR3 is built from 14 residues. The CDR3 DNA reads TGTGCCAGCAGCTTAGGCTCGATAACCGGGGAGCTGTTTTTT. Its protein is CASSLGSITGELFF. Full variable domain (remainder filled in from reference TRBV7-9 and TRBJ2-2): DTGVSQNPRHKITKRGQNVTFRCDPISEHNRLYWYRQTLGQGPEFLTYFQNEAQLEKSRLLSDRFSAERPKGSFSTLEIQRTEQGDSAMYLCASSLGSITGELFFGEGSRLTVL.

This clonotype was seen at least ten times. The V call is TRBV20-1, the J call TRBJ2-3; maybe TRBD1 (5 bases). V gave up 0 bases and J gave up 0 bases, with 13 bases separating them. Germline CDR1 DFQATT, CDR2 SNEGSKA (reference sequence). The CDR3 runs to 16 residues. The CDR3 loop reads CSARDPWTTSTDTQYF. The DNA of the CDR3 is TGCAGTGCTAGAGATCCTTGGACAACTAGCACAGATACGCAGTATTTT.

This clonotype was counted once. V and J are TRBV13 and TRBJ1-1; D ambiguous. Trimming pared 4 bases from V and 5 bases from J, leaving 11 bases between. Per the germline V gene, CDR1 is PRHDT and CDR2 is FYEKMQ (reference sequence). This CDR3 has 13 residues. CDR3 amino acids: CASSSHGFTEAFF. The CDR3 DNA follows: TGTGCCAGCAGCTCACATGGCTTTACTGAAGCTTTCTTT.

This clonotype was counted many times. This may stem from a read error, because a much larger clone lies one nucleotide away. The chain has TRBV11-3 and TRBJ2-1, with 7 positions matching TRBD2. The junction had 2 bases not matched to a gene; V was cut back by 3 bases and J by 9 bases. The CDR3 length is 12 residues. The germline CDR1 and CDR2 sequences are SGHNT and YENEEA. The DNA for the CDR3 is TGTGCCAGCAGCTTGGCTAGCGGTGAGCAGTTCTTC. Translation: CASSLASGEQFF.

The chain is built from TRBV7-2 and TRBJ2-6; tentatively, D is TRBD1 (6 bases). Germline loops: CDR1 SGHTA, CDR2 FQGNSA. This CDR3 contains 16 residues. Trimming took 2 bases from V and 0 from J, leaving 8 bases between them. The CDR3 protein is CASSLTGPSGANVLTF. CDR3 nucleotides: TGTGCCAGCAGCTTAACAGGGCCCTCTGGGGCCAACGTCCTGACTTTC.

This clonotype was observed at least ten times. The chain has TRBV29-1 and TRBJ2-3; weak D call: TRBD1 (7 bases). The CDR3 consists of 13 residues. With 3 bases removed from V and 2 bases from J, the gap between germline ends came to 9 bases. The germline V gene has CDR1 SQVTM and CDR2 ANQGSEA. CDR3 amino acids: CSVDRGATDTQYF. CDR3 coding DNA: TGCAGCGTTGACAGGGGGGCCACAGATACGCAGTATTTT.

This clonotype is classed as medium-sized. The J gene is TRBJ2-1, the V gene TRBV20-1, with 7 bases that match TRBD2. The junction had 5 bases not matched to a gene; V was cut back by 0 bases and J by 3 bases. Germline lookup yields CDR1 DFQATT and CDR2 SNEGSKA (reference sequence). This CDR3 is built from 15 residues. The CDR3 DNA sequence: TGCAGTGCTAGAGATCTAGCGGCGATCTACAATGAGCAGTTCTTC. Its protein product is CSARDLAAIYNEQFF.

This clonotype has a handful of counts. This sequence joins TRBV12-3 or TRBV12-4 and TRBJ2-7; D remains unclear. The CDR3 extends over 12 amino acids. V was trimmed by 1 base and J by 6 bases, leaving 7 bases between them. Written as DNA, the CDR3 is TGTGCCAGCAGTTTAGACAGCCTCGAGCAGTACTTC. Its protein is CASSLDSLEQYF.

Ten or more counts support this clonotype. This chain joins TRBV20-1 and TRBJ2-7, with 11 bases identical to TRBD2. The ends lost 6 bases at V and 1 base at J; junction bases unmatched: 5. CDR1 and CDR2 from the germline V gene are DFQATT and SNEGSKA (reference sequence). The CDR3 has 14 amino acids. CDR3 in DNA: TGCAGTGCAGCACTAGCGGGAGAGTCCTACGAGCAGTACTTC. It translates to CSAALAGESYEQYF.

This clonotype has only a few counts. A much larger clone sits a single nucleotide away, making a read error possible. The V and J genes are TRBV5-1 and TRBJ2-5, with TRBD1 matching 9 bases. The CDR3 is made up of 14 amino acids. Per the germline V gene, CDR1 is SGHRS and CDR2 is YFSETQ. For the CDR3, the DNA is TGCGCCTGCAGTCCGACAGGGGGCCAAGAGACCCAGTACTTC. Translation: CACSPTGGQETQYF.